This TCR beta chain was sequenced for a study of T cells in women clearing cervical HPV infection. immunoSEQ multiplex PCR used an average of roughly 1,300 ng genomic DNA. The data were produced by immunoSEQ multiplex PCR, yet TCRdb's version contains in-frame clones alone and is incomplete. In total, the table holds 30,000 to 40,000 clones. Study-level findings and limits: Cases and controls were distinguished at AUC over 0.75 by richness and V genes.

In regard to this clone: Its antigen is not known.

The sequence was collected from a woman between 18 and 75 years old with a cervical HPV16 infection that either progressed to CIN3+ or cleared (not recorded which). Sequencing was carried out using blood buffy coat.

CDR3: CASSLEGPQFSPEQYF. The sequenced part of the CDR3 DNA is TGCGCCAGCAGCTTGGAAGGTCCTCAATTTTCCCCCGAG. The chain couples TRBV5-1 to TRBJ2-7; D remains unclear. Read sequence stops 3 residues before the CDR3 end, and the germline J gene provides the missing end. The germline V gene encodes CDR1 SGHRS and CDR2 YFSETQ. V was shortened by 0 bases and J by 6 bases, with 19 bases between the two germline ends. The CDR3 is 16 residues long. Combining the CDR3 with reference TRBV5-1 and TRBJ2-7 gives the whole variable domain KAGVTQTPRYLIKTRGQQVTLSCSPISGHRSVSWYQQTPGQGLQFLFEYFSETQRNKGNFPGRFSGRQFSNSRSEMNVSTLELGDSALYLCASSLEGPQFSPEQYFGPGTRLTVT.